This T cell receptor beta chain was recovered during a study of vaccination effects on CD4 cells after COVID-19. Overall study context: The post-vaccine samples were taken, at the median, 72 days after the second dose.

Generated by immunoSEQ multiplex PCR, the TCRdb table keeps only in-frame clones and is missing some. This table has some 29,000 clones, over 60% appearing once. The CDR3 contains 15 residues. Germline-derived CDR1 and CDR2 are SGHAT and FQNNGV. Trimming cost V 1 base and J 4 bases; bases outside gene matches: 4. Turning to this clone: Its antigen is as yet unknown.

Within the ViraFEST assay, antigen-specific CD4+ T cells underwent expansion with viral peptide pools prior to sequencing. Between days 9 and 11 of culture, CD4+ T cells were separated out. BNT162b2 vaccine or mRNA-1273 vaccine was given to participants in two doses. The chain recombines TRBV11-2 with TRBJ2-7; TRBD2 aligns across 10 bases. This sequence was found in a human donor who received a COVID-19 vaccine. The material sequenced was CD4+ T cells from PBMCs cultured with SARS-CoV-2 spike peptides, taken after COVID-19 vaccination. The CDR3 loop reads CASSLGPGLAYEQYF. In DNA, the CDR3 is TGTGCCAGCAGCTTAGGACCGGGACTAGCGTACGAGCAGTACTTC.